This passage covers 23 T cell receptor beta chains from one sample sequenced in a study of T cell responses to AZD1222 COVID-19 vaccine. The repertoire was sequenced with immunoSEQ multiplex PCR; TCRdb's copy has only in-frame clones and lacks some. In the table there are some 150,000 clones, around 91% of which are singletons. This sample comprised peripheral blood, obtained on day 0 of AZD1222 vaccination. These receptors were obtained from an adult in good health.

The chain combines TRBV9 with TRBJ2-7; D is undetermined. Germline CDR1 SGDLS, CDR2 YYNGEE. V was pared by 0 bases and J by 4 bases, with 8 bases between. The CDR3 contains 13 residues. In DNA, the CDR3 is TGTGCCAGCAGCGTAGCGCAGGAGTACGAGCAGTACTTC. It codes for CASSVAQEYEQYF.

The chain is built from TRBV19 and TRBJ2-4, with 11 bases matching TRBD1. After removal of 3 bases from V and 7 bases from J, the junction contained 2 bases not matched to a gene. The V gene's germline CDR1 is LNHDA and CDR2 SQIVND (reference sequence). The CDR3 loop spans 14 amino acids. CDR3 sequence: CASSIRDRGNIQYF. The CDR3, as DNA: TGTGCCAGTAGTATCCGGGACAGGGGGAACATTCAGTACTTC.

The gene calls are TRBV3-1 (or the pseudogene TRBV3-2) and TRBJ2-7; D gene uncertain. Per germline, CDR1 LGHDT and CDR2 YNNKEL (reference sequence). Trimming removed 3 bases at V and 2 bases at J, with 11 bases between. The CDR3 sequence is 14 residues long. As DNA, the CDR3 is TGTGCCAGCAGCCAGGAAGGTGGAGCCTACGAGCAGTACTTC. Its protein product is CASSQEGGAYEQYF.

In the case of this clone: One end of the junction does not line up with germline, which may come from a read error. CDR3 nucleotide sequence: TGCGCCAGCAGCTTGGGAGGTCCGGATAGGCAGTATTTT. Protein sequence: CASSLGGPDRQYF. The chain has TRBV5-1 and TRBJ2-3, with D hard to call. Germline V lookup: CDR1 SGHRS, CDR2 YFSETQ. This CDR3 is 13 amino acids long.

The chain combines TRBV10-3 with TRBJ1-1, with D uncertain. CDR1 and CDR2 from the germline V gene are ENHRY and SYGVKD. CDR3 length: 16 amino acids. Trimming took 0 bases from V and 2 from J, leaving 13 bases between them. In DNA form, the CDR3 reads TGTGCCATCAGTGAGTCGAAAGGGAGACATAACACTGAAGCTTTCTTT. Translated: CAISESKGRHNTEAFF.

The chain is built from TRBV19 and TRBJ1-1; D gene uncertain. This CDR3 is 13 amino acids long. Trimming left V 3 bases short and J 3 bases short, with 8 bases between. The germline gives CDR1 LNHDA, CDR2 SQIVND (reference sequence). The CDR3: CASSISSDTEAFF. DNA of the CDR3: TGTGCCAGTAGTATCTCCTCTGACACTGAAGCTTTCTTT.

The CDR3 nucleotides are TGTGCCATCAGTGAGTCGACGGACCGCGGTGAAAAACTGTTTTTT. This sequence encodes CAISESTDRGEKLFF. The chain joins TRBV10-3 to TRBJ1-4, with D unresolved. Germline V gene data show CDR1 as ENHRY and CDR2 as SYGVKD. Trimming took off 0 bases at V and 7 bases at J, with 12 bases between the two ends. The CDR3 consists of 15 residues.

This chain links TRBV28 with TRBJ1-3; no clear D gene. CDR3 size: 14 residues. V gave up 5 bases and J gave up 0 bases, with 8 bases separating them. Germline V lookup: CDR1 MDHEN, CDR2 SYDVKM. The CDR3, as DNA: TGTGCCAGCAGTCCGTATGACTCTGGAAACACCATATATTTT. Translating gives CASSPYDSGNTIYF.

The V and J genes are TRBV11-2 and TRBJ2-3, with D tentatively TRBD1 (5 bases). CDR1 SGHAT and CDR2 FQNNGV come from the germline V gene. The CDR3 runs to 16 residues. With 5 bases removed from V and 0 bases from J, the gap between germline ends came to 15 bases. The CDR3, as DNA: TGTGCCAGCAGCCGAACAGGAGCACTTAGCACAGATACGCAGTATTTT. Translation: CASSRTGALSTDTQYF.

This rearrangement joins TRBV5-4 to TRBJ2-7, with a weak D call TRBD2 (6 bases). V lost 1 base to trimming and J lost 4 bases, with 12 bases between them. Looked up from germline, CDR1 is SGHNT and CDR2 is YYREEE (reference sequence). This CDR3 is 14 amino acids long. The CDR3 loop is CASSLSGSAYEQYF. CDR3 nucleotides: TGTGCCAGCAGCTTGAGCGGGTCGGCTTACGAGCAGTACTTC.

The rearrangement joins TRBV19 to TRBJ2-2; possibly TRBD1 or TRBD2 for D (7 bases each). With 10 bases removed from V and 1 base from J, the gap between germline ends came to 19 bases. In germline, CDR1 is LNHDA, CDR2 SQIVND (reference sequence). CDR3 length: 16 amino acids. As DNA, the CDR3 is TGTGCCACCCGGAGGGGGGGACAGCAGAACACCGGGGAGCTGTTTTTT. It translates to CATRRGGQQNTGELFF.

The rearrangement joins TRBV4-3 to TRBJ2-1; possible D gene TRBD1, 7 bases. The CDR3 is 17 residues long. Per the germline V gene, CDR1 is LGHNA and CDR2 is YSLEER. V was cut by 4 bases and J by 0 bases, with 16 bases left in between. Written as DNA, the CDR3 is TGCGCCAGCAGCCCGTCACAGGGGACTCCCTCCTACAATGAGCAGTTCTTC. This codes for CASSPSQGTPSYNEQFF.

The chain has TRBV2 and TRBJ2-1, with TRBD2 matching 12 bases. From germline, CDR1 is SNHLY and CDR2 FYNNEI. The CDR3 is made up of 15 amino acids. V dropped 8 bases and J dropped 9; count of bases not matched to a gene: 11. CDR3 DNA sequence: TGTGCCAGCGGGACGCTAGCGGGAGGGCCCTTTGAGCAGTTCTTC. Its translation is CASGTLAGGPFEQFF. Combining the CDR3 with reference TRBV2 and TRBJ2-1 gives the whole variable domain EPEVTQTPSHQVTQMGQEVILRCVPISNHLYFYWYRQILGQKVEFLVSFYNNEISEKSEIFDDQFSVERPDGSNFTLKIRSTKLEDSAMYFCASGTLAGGPFEQFFGPGTRLTVL.

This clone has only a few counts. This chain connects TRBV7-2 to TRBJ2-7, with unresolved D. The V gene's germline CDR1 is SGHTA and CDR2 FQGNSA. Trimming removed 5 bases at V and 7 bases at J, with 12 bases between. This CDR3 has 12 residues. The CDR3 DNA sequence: TGTGCCAGCAGCAGTATTACGTGGGAGCAGTACTTC. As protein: CASSSITWEQYF.

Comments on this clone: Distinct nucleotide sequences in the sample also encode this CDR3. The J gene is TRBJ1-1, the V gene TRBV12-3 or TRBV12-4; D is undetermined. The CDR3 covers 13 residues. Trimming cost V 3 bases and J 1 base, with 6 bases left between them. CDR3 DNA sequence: TGTGCCAGCAGTTTGTCAGGGAACACTGAAGCTTTCTTT. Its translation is CASSLSGNTEAFF.

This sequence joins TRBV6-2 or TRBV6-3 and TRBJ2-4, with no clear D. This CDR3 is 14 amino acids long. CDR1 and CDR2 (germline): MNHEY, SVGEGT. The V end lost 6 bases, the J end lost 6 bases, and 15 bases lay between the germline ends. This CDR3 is CASSFDRNVNIQYF. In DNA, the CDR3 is TGTGCCAGCAGCTTTGACCGCAATGTAAACATTCAGTACTTC.

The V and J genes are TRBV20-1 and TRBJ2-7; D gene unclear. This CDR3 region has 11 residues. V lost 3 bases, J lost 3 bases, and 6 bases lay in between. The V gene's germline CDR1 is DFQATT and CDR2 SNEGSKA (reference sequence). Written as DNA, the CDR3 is TGCAGTGCTAGTCTTGGCTACGAGCAGTACTTC. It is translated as CSASLGYEQYF.

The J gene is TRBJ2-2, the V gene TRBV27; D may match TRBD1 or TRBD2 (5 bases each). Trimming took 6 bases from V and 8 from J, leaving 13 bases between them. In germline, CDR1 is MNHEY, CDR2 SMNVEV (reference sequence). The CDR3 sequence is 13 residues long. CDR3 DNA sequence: TGTGCCAGCAGCTGGGGGACCCGTGGGGAGCTGTTTTTT. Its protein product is CASSWGTRGELFF.

The CDR3 sequence: CASSLAITGKSSQPQHF. The CDR3 region has the DNA TGTGCCAGCAGCTTAGCTATTACAGGGAAGTCCAGTCAGCCCCAGCATTTT. V is TRBV7-8 and J is TRBJ1-5; possibly TRBD1 for D (6 bases). The V end was cut by 0 bases, the J end by 6 bases, with 18 bases between. Looked up from germline, CDR1 is SGHVS and CDR2 is FQNEAQ. This CDR3 comprises 17 residues.

The CDR3 loop is CASSQEYGLAGETQYF. DNA of the CDR3: TGTGCCAGCAGCCAAGAGTATGGACTAGCGGGAGAGACCCAGTACTTC. This chain connects TRBV4-2 to TRBJ2-5; 11 bases fit TRBD2. Germline loops: CDR1 LGHNA, CDR2 YNFKEQ. Trimming removed 0 bases from V and 4 bases from J; junction bases left unmatched: 4. The CDR3 runs 16 residues.

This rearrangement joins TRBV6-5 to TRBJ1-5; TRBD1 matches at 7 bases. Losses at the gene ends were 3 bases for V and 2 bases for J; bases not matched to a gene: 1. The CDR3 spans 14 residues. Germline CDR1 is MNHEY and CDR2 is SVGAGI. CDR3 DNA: TGTGCCAGCAGTTATGGACAGGGCAATCAGCCCCAGCATTTT. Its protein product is CASSYGQGNQPQHF.

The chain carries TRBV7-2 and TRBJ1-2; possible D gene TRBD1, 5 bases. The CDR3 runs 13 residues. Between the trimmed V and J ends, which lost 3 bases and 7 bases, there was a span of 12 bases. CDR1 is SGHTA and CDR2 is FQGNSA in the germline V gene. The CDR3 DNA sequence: TGTGCCAGCAGCTTCTCGACAGCGTCTGGCTACACCTTC. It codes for CASSFSTASGYTF.

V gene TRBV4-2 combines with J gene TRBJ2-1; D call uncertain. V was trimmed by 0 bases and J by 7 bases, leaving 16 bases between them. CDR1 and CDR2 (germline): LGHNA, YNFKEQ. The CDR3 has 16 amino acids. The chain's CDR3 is CASSQEVLPPENEQFF. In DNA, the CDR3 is TGTGCCAGCAGCCAAGAAGTTTTACCTCCCGAGAATGAGCAGTTCTTC.